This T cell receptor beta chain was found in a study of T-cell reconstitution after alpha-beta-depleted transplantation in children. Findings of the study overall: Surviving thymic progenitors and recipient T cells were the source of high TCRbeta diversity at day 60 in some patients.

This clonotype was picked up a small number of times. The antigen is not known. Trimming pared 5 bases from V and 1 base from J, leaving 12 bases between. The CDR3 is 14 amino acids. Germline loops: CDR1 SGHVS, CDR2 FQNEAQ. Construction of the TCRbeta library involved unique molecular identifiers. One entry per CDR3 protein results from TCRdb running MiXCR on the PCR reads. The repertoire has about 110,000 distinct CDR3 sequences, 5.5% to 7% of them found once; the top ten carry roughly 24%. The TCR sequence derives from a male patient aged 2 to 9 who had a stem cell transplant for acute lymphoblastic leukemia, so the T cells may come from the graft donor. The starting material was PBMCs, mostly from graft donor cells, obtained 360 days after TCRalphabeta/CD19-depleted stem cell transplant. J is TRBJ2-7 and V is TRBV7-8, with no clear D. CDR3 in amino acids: CASSRKRTSYEQYF. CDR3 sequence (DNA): TGTGCCAGCAGCCGAAAACGAACGTCCTACGAGCAGTACTTC.